This T cell receptor beta chain was sequenced in a study of T cells in Graves' hyperthyroidism and ophthalmopathy. CDR3 length: 13 residues. CDR1 is MGHRA and CDR2 is YSYEKL in the germline V gene. V was cut by 1 base and J by 1 base, with 4 bases left in between. The TCR beta CDR3 regions underwent amplification using RNA transcripts as the source. The study used the HTBI primer set for a first-round RT-PCR of the TCR CDR3. In TCRdb, the multiplex PCR reads were re-called with MiXCR into one record per CDR3 protein. This sample carries about 290,000 distinct CDR3 sequences, roughly 15% of them seen once, and the ten largest clones take around 7.9%. This clonotype came up many times.

The rearrangement joins TRBV4-1 to TRBJ1-1; D is undetermined. The specimen sequenced was blood. This clonotype was obtained from a woman aged 25 to 45 with Graves' hyperthyroidism that later progressed to Graves' ophthalmopathy. CDR3 in amino acids: CASSQAQNTEAFF. The CDR3 coding sequence is TGCGCCAGCAGCCAAGCTCAGAACACTGAAGCTTTCTTT.